This T cell receptor (beta chain) was obtained from a study of T-cell reconstitution after alpha-beta-depleted transplantation in children. Unique molecular identifiers were used in preparing the TCRbeta library. TCRdb passed the PCR reads through MiXCR, listing each CDR3 protein once. The sample carries nearly 400,000 distinct CDR3 sequences, roughly 22% recorded once. V lost 7 bases to trimming and J lost 6 bases; unmatched junction nucleotides: 6. Germline V lookup: CDR1 MDHEN, CDR2 SYDVKM. This CDR3 contains 12 residues. Sequencing was performed on PBMCs from the stem cell graft donor, taken from the stem cell graft. The V call is TRBV28, the J call TRBJ2-7; TRBD1 aligns across 7 bases. The receptor was isolated from a human donor who donated a stem cell graft to a child with acute myeloid leukemia. CDR3 protein: CASTDRVGEQYF. CDR3 sequence (DNA): TGTGCCAGCACCGACAGGGTGGGCGAGCAGTACTTC.